The sample holds many counts of the clone carrying this TCR beta chain. Germline assignment: CDR1 MDHEN and CDR2 SYDVKM. Trimming left V 7 bases short and J 4 bases short, with 13 bases between. The CDR3 totals 13 residues. TCRdb reprocessed the RACE reads with MiXCR, giving one entry per CDR3 protein. The table lists more than 45,000 distinct CDR3 sequences, 12% of them singletons. The entry originates in a study of human T cells and chemical hapten exposure. Time point: patch test 3, about 24 weeks after DPC sensitization. This sample's treatment: therapeutic diphenylcyclopropenone sensitization with weekly scalp DPC.

This rearrangement joins TRBV28 to TRBJ1-1, with D possibly TRBD1 on 6 matching bases. The receptor's source is a man aged 25-40 years with alopecia areata. Some clones in this sample may be carry-over from other donors' samples. This sample comprised whole blood, obtained in connection with sensitization to the hapten diphenylcyclopropenone (DPC). The CDR3 is CASTPGHRTEAFF. The CDR3 DNA reads TGTGCCAGCACCCCGGGACATCGCACTGAAGCTTTCTTT.